This entry lists 27 T cell receptor beta chains sequenced from one sample in a study of T cell responses to AZD1222 COVID-19 vaccine. Generated by immunoSEQ multiplex PCR, the TCRdb table keeps only in-frame clones and is missing some. Here the sample spans approximately 140,000 clones, more than 80% being singletons. Material: peripheral blood, obtained on day 0 of MenACWY control vaccination. The receptors come from an adult in good health.

This clone was recorded only once. V usage is TRBV15 and J usage is TRBJ1-1, with D hard to call. Germline CDR1 is LNHNV and CDR2 is YYDKDF (reference sequence). The CDR3 spans 13 residues. V was pared by 0 bases and J by 4 bases, with 6 bases between. The CDR3: CATSRDDGTEAFF. Here the CDR3 DNA reads TGTGCCACCAGCAGAGATGACGGCACTGAAGCTTTCTTT.

The chain couples TRBV29-1 to TRBJ1-1; D is unclear. The germline V gene encodes CDR1 SQVTM and CDR2 ANQGSEA. This CDR3 has 10 residues. The CDR3 bases are TGCAGTGTCCACCGTTCTGAAGCTTTCTTT. It translates to CSVHRSEAFF.

The chain uses TRBV28 and TRBJ2-2, with TRBD2 matching 14 bases. Germline CDR1 MDHEN, CDR2 SYDVKM. V lost 5 bases to trimming and J lost 4 bases; unmatched junction nucleotides: 3. The CDR3 covers 16 residues. CDR3 region: CASSPGLAGGTGELFF. The CDR3 coding sequence is TGTGCCAGCAGTCCAGGACTAGCGGGAGGCACCGGGGAGCTGTTTTTT.

This chain connects TRBV2 to TRBJ2-6, with unresolved D. Germline CDR1 SNHLY, CDR2 FYNNEI. Between the trimmed V and J ends, which lost 11 bases and 0 bases, there was a span of 14 bases. This CDR3 is 15 amino acids long. The CDR3 reads CACTIVRSGANVLTF. The CDR3 coding sequence is TGTGCCTGCACCATCGTACGCTCTGGGGCCAACGTCCTGACTTTC.

The rearrangement joins TRBV5-1 to TRBJ2-1; 10 positions agree with TRBD1. The CDR3 totals 15 residues. V lost 2 bases to trimming and J lost 4 bases; unmatched junction nucleotides: 3. CDR1 SGHRS and CDR2 YFSETQ come from the germline V gene. The CDR3 nucleotides read TGCGCCAGCAGCTTTGGGACAGGGGTTTACAATGAGCAGTTCTTC. Its protein product is CASSFGTGVYNEQFF. The full variable domain, with the rest looked up from reference TRBV5-1 and TRBJ2-1, is KAGVTQTPRYLIKTRGQQVTLSCSPISGHRSVSWYQQTPGQGLQFLFEYFSETQRNKGNFPGRFSGRQFSNSRSEMNVSTLELGDSALYLCASSFGTGVYNEQFFGPGTRLTVL.

The chain carries TRBV7-2 and TRBJ1-2; the match to TRBD1 covers 7 bases. The ends lost 5 bases at V and 9 bases at J; junction bases unmatched: 6. Germline CDR1 SGHTA, CDR2 FQGNSA. CDR3 length: 12 residues. The CDR3 spells CASSLMGQRYTF. CDR3 DNA: TGTGCCAGCAGCCTAATGGGACAGCGCTACACCTTC.

The V gene is TRBV6-5, the J gene TRBJ2-7, with D possibly TRBD2 on 6 matching bases. The germline CDR1 and CDR2 sequences are MNHEY and SVGAGI. The V and J ends lost 2 bases and 5 bases respectively, with 7 bases between them. The CDR3 has 12 residues. CDR3 bases: TGTGCCAGCAGTTACCGGGGGAACGAGCAGTACTTC. It codes for CASSYRGNEQYF.

The genes are TRBV9 and TRBJ1-1; tentatively, D is TRBD1 (6 bases). Germline lookup yields CDR1 SGDLS and CDR2 YYNGEE. The CDR3 extends over 14 amino acids. Trimming left V 0 bases short and J 5 bases short, with 11 bases between. This CDR3 is CASSVAGGGTEAFF. In DNA form, the CDR3 reads TGTGCCAGCAGCGTAGCGGGGGGCGGGACTGAAGCTTTCTTT. Using reference TRBV9 and TRBJ1-1 for the parts outside the CDR3, the full variable domain is DSGVTQTPKHLITATGQRVTLRCSPRSGDLSVYWYQQSLDQGLQFLIQYYNGEERAKGNILERFSAQQFPDLHSELNLSSLELGDSALYFCASSVAGGGTEAFFGQGTRLTVV.

The genes are TRBV30 and TRBJ1-5, with 7 bases fitting TRBD1. The CDR3 consists of 15 residues. Germline assignment: CDR1 GTSNPN and CDR2 SVGIG (reference sequence). V dropped 1 base and J dropped 3; count of bases not matched to a gene: 6. CDR3 region: CAWSGRTGFNQPQHF. CDR3 in DNA: TGTGCCTGGAGTGGTCGGACAGGTTTCAATCAGCCCCAGCATTTT.

The rearrangement uses TRBV6-2 or TRBV6-3 and TRBJ1-3, with D unclear. The germline V gene encodes CDR1 MNHEY and CDR2 SVGEGT. This CDR3 is 14 amino acids long. The V and J ends lost 2 bases and 0 bases respectively, with 5 bases between them. DNA of the CDR3: TGTGCCAGCAGTTACAGATTCTCTGGAAACACCATATATTTT. This codes for CASSYRFSGNTIYF.

The chain recombines TRBV19 with TRBJ2-7; D ambiguous. Germline V gives CDR1 LNHDA, CDR2 SQIVND (reference sequence). This CDR3 is 14 amino acids long. V gave up 5 bases and J gave up 1 base, with 12 bases separating them. DNA of the CDR3: TGTGCCAGTAGTCTATTCACAGCGTCCTACGAGCAGTACTTC. Translation gives CASSLFTASYEQYF.

V and J are TRBV5-1 and TRBJ2-7; 9 nucleotides match TRBD1. CDR3 size: 15 residues. Looked up from germline, CDR1 is SGHRS and CDR2 is YFSETQ. V dropped 4 bases and J dropped 3; count of bases not matched to a gene: 8. CDR3 residues: CASSATGTGNYEQYF. In DNA form, the CDR3 reads TGCGCCAGCAGCGCGACCGGGACAGGGAACTACGAGCAGTACTTC.

The gene calls are TRBV25-1 and TRBJ2-3; TRBD1 or TRBD2 may be the D gene (5 bases each). The CDR3 runs to 16 residues. The V end lost 3 bases, the J end lost 1 base, and 14 bases lay between the germline ends. The germline V gene has CDR1 MGHDK and CDR2 SYGVNS. Written as DNA, the CDR3 is TGTGCCAGCAGTGAGTGGGACCAACCCGGCACAGATACGCAGTATTTT. Translation gives CASSEWDQPGTDTQYF.

CDR3 sequence: CAWSHQETQYF. CDR3 nucleotides: TGTGCCTGGAGTCATCAAGAGACCCAGTACTTC. The chain carries TRBV30 and TRBJ2-5, with no clear D. Trimming removed 2 bases at V and 2 bases at J, with 3 bases between. Germline-derived CDR1 and CDR2 are GTSNPN and SVGIG (reference sequence). The length of the CDR3 is 11 residues.

This rearrangement joins TRBV7-3 to TRBJ1-1; 7 bases are shared with TRBD1. The CDR3 consists of 16 residues. V shed 5 bases and J 5 bases; nucleotides not matched to a gene: 14. The germline V gene encodes CDR1 SGHTA and CDR2 FQGTGA. The CDR3 region has the DNA TGTGCCAGCAGCCCCAAAGGGACAGCCACAAAGACTGAAGCTTTCTTT. The encoded protein is CASSPKGTATKTEAFF.

The chain employs TRBV27 and TRBJ1-4; 12 nucleotides agree with TRBD1. Germline V lookup: CDR1 MNHEY, CDR2 SMNVEV (reference sequence). This CDR3 has 15 amino acids. After removal of 8 bases from V and 3 bases from J, the junction contained 4 bases not matched to a gene. This chain's CDR3 is CASQGQGASNEKLFF. For the CDR3, the DNA is TGTGCCAGCCAGGGACAGGGGGCATCTAATGAAAAACTGTTTTTT.

This clone has just one count. The rearrangement links TRBV11-2 to TRBJ1-2; D is possibly TRBD1 (5 bases). The germline V and J ends were trimmed by 5 bases and 5 bases, with 12 bases remaining between them. CDR1 SGHAT and CDR2 FQNNGV come from the germline V gene. The CDR3 spans 13 residues. The CDR3 loop reads CASSASQGYGYTF. CDR3 DNA: TGTGCCAGCAGCGCCTCTCAGGGTTATGGCTACACCTTC.

This clone was found a few times. The chain employs TRBV2 and TRBJ1-6, with TRBD1 matching over 7 bases. Germline values: CDR1 SNHLY, CDR2 FYNNEI. The CDR3 spans 14 residues. With 8 bases clipped from V and 6 bases from J, the junction kept 7 bases outside the gene matches. The CDR3 spells CASGAGQINSPLHF. In DNA form, the CDR3 reads TGTGCCAGCGGGGCGGGACAGATTAATTCACCCCTCCACTTT.

This rearrangement joins TRBV18 to TRBJ2-7; the D gene is possibly TRBD2 (6 bases). This CDR3 contains 15 residues. V was cut by 0 bases and J by 4 bases, with 13 bases left in between. Germline CDR1 reads KGHSH; CDR2 reads LQKENI. The CDR3 DNA reads TGTGCCAGCTCACCACCAATAGCGGAAAGGTACGAGCAGTACTTC. It translates to CASSPPIAERYEQYF.

The chain couples TRBV19 to TRBJ1-5; D uncertain. The V end was cut by 4 bases, the J end by 1 base, with 11 bases between. This CDR3 has 15 residues. Germline V gene lookup returns CDR1 LNHDA and CDR2 SQIVND (reference sequence). The CDR3 loop is CASSTARRSNQPQHF. In DNA, the CDR3 is TGTGCCAGTAGTACCGCCCGAAGGAGCAATCAGCCCCAGCATTTT. Drawing the rest from reference TRBV19 and TRBJ1-5, the complete variable domain is DGGITQSPKYLFRKEGQNVTLSCEQNLNHDAMYWYRQDPGQGLRLIYYSQIVNDFQKGDIAEGYSVSREKKESFPLTVTSAQKNPTAFYLCASSTARRSNQPQHFGDGTRLSIL.

For the CDR3, the DNA is TGTGCCAGCAGCTTTACCCCAGCAGAGCAGTTCTTC. It translates to CASSFTPAEQFF. The rearrangement uses TRBV7-9 and TRBJ2-1; D not resolved. Germline V CDR1 and CDR2: SEHNR, FQNEAQ (reference sequence). The CDR3 consists of 12 residues. Trimming removed 3 bases at V and 10 bases at J, with 10 bases between.

The count of this clone is one. The junction shows a germline mismatch at one end, possibly a read error. This sequence joins TRBV19 and TRBJ1-1; D ambiguous. From germline, CDR1 is LNHDA and CDR2 SQIVND (reference sequence). The CDR3 spans 12 residues. This CDR3 reads CASSMVENSPLF. DNA of the CDR3: TGTGCCAGTAGTATGGTGGAGAACAGCCCCTTATTT.

This chain uses TRBV6-1 with TRBJ2-7; D is uncertain. V was pared by 2 bases and J by 0 bases, with 20 bases between. The CDR3 spans 18 residues. Germline V gene lookup returns CDR1 MNHNS and CDR2 SASEGT. CDR3 coding DNA: TGTGCCAGCAGTGAACGCATGGACGAGGCAGGCCTCTCCTACGAGCAGTACTTC. This sequence encodes CASSERMDEAGLSYEQYF.

The CDR3, as DNA: TGTGCCAGCAGTGACGGGGTGCCGAGCACTGAAGCTTTCTTT. This translates into CASSDGVPSTEAFF. J is TRBJ1-1 and V is TRBV6-4, with D unresolved. Germline assignment: CDR1 MRHNA and CDR2 SNTAGT. V was cut by 2 bases and J by 4 bases, with 11 bases left in between. CDR3 length: 14 amino acids.

The chain has TRBV19 and TRBJ1-1; the match to TRBD1 covers 7 bases. Germline V gene data show CDR1 as LNHDA and CDR2 as SQIVND (reference sequence). The CDR3 spans 13 residues. V lost 5 bases to trimming and J lost 5 bases; unmatched junction nucleotides: 5. CDR3 sequence reads: CASSPRGGTEAFF. The CDR3 coding sequence is TGTGCCAGTAGTCCCAGGGGGGGAACTGAAGCTTTCTTT.

The chain employs TRBV18 and TRBJ1-2; tentative D call: TRBD1 (5 bases). The CDR3 covers 13 residues. Trimming stripped 3 bases from V and 8 bases from J, with 13 bases between. The germline V gene has CDR1 KGHSH and CDR2 LQKENI. CDR3 DNA sequence: TGTGCCAGCTCACCGAGAGGGGCAGACGGCTACACCTTC. Residues: CASSPRGADGYTF.

The genes are TRBV9 and TRBJ1-1; tentative D call: TRBD1 (6 bases). There are 14 residues in the CDR3. V lost 4 bases, J lost 0 bases, and 10 bases lay in between. Germline CDR1 reads SGDLS; CDR2 reads YYNGEE. This chain's CDR3 is CASSKTGLNTEAFF. The CDR3 DNA reads TGTGCCAGCAGCAAAACAGGGCTGAACACTGAAGCTTTCTTT.